One and the same sample provided the 11 T cell receptor beta chains below, sequenced in a study of beta chain features in type 1 diabetes. Isolated RNA was reverse transcribed in full, so expressed TCRB transcripts were sequenced. Measured with immunoSEQ multiplex PCR; TCRdb has only the in-frame clones, and not every one. The sample has about 230,000 clones; roughly 9.6% are singletons. Sequences were obtained from naive CD4+ T cells from blood. These receptors were collected from a woman aged 18-29 years in good health.

This clone was seen more than once but under ten times. The chain recombines TRBV11-2 with TRBJ2-7; TRBD1 matches at 8 bases. Germline trimming cut 5 bases from V and 5 bases from J; bases unmatched to any gene: 14. Germline CDR1 SGHAT, CDR2 FQNNGV. The CDR3 sequence is 16 residues long. CDR3 region: CASSPAAGGLLHEQYF. The CDR3 DNA follows: TGTGCCAGCAGCCCGGCGGCAGGGGGCCTACTACACGAGCAGTACTTC. The full variable domain, completed using reference TRBV11-2 and TRBJ2-7, is EAGVAQSPRYKIIEKRQSVAFWCNPISGHATLYWYQQILGQGPKLLIQFQNNGVVDDSQLPKDRFSAERLKGVDSTLKIQPAKLEDSAVYLCASSPAAGGLLHEQYFGPGTRLTVT.

The chain has TRBV13 and TRBJ1-1, with no clear D. The CDR3 contains 13 residues. CDR1 is PRHDT, CDR2 FYEKMQ, per germline (reference sequence). V lost 4 bases and J 4 bases, leaving 10 bases between the germline ends. The CDR3: CASSWRRGTEAFF. Written as DNA, the CDR3 is TGTGCCAGCAGCTGGAGGCGGGGCACTGAAGCTTTCTTT.

The table lists this clone with a few counts. This chain joins TRBV4-2 and TRBJ1-5; 9 positions match TRBD1. V gave up 4 bases and J gave up 6 bases; unmatched junction bases: 7. CDR3 length equals 15 residues. Germline V gene sequence: CDR1 LGHNA, CDR2 YNFKEQ. The CDR3 loop reads CASSPGQGIGQPQHF. In DNA form, the CDR3 reads TGTGCCAGCAGCCCTGGACAGGGGATTGGTCAGCCCCAGCATTTT.

This clone was detected only a few times. The chain links TRBV30 to TRBJ1-2, with D hard to call. The CDR3 consists of 14 residues. Looked up from germline, CDR1 is GTSNPN and CDR2 is SVGIG (reference sequence). Trimming took off 2 bases at V and 0 bases at J, with 10 bases between the two ends. DNA of the CDR3: TGTGCCTGGAGTTATACAGAGCCTAACTATGGCTACACCTTC. The encoded protein is CAWSYTEPNYGYTF.

This clone was counted only a few times. This sequence joins TRBV2 and TRBJ1-2; 9 bases map to TRBD1. With 6 bases clipped from V and 8 bases from J, the junction kept 4 bases outside the gene matches. The V gene's germline CDR1 is SNHLY and CDR2 FYNNEI. This CDR3 is built from 12 residues. CDR3 sequence: CASRDRGWGYTF. CDR3 nucleotides: TGTGCCAGCAGGGACAGGGGCTGGGGCTACACCTTC.

This clone has a handful of counts. J is TRBJ2-3 and V is TRBV5-1; D perhaps matches TRBD1 (5 bases). Deletions cut 4 bases from V and 0 bases from J, with 15 bases between. CDR3 length: 16 amino acids. Germline values: CDR1 SGHRS, CDR2 YFSETQ. CDR3 coding DNA: TGCGCCAGCAGCAGCTTAGGGGCCCCTAGCACAGATACGCAGTATTTT. Residues: CASSSLGAPSTDTQYF. The variable domain in full, with the rest retrieved from reference TRBV5-1 and TRBJ2-3, is KAGVTQTPRYLIKTRGQQVTLSCSPISGHRSVSWYQQTPGQGLQFLFEYFSETQRNKGNFPGRFSGRQFSNSRSEMNVSTLELGDSALYLCASSSLGAPSTDTQYFGPGTRLTVL.

This clone was found a few times. DNA for the CDR3: TGTGCCAGCAGCTACCTAGCGTACACCGGGGAGCTGTTTTTT. Its protein is CASSYLAYTGELFF. This chain connects TRBV11-3 to TRBJ2-2; TRBD2 is a possible D gene (6 bases). This CDR3 is built from 14 residues. Trimming pared 4 bases from V and 3 bases from J, leaving 9 bases between. CDR1 SGHNT and CDR2 YENEEA come from the germline V gene.

V usage is TRBV11-2 and J usage is TRBJ1-5; D possibly corresponds to TRBD1 (5 bases). Germline values: CDR1 SGHAT, CDR2 FQNNGV. The CDR3 runs 16 residues. The V and J ends lost 4 bases and 7 bases respectively, with 20 bases between them. The chain's CDR3 is CASSSLSAVGEQPQHF. In DNA form, the CDR3 reads TGTGCCAGCAGCTCTTTATCCGCAGTAGGGGAACAGCCCCAGCATTTT.

This clone was seen a handful of times. The chain employs TRBV5-4 and TRBJ2-3; the D gene is possibly TRBD2 (6 bases). The ends were cut back, 2 bases at V and 0 bases at J, with 10 bases in the middle. Germline CDR1 SGHNT, CDR2 YYREEE (reference sequence). The length of the CDR3 is 15 residues. CDR3 sequence (DNA): TGTGCCAGCAGCTTTTCGCGGGGAAGCACAGATACGCAGTATTTT. It encodes CASSFSRGSTDTQYF.

The rearrangement joins TRBV19 to TRBJ2-7; D may be TRBD1 (6 bases). Germline CDR1 is LNHDA and CDR2 is SQIVND (reference sequence). Trimming removed 8 bases at V and 0 bases at J, with 20 bases between. The CDR3 sequence is 16 residues long. The CDR3 protein is CASSEVGGRSSYEQYF. The DNA for the CDR3 is TGTGCCAGTTCCGAGGTTGGGGGCAGGAGCTCCTACGAGCAGTACTTC.

This chain joins TRBV15 and TRBJ2-3, with unresolved D. Trimming stripped 0 bases from V and 4 bases from J, with 14 bases between. This CDR3 comprises 16 residues. Germline CDR1 is LNHNV and CDR2 is YYDKDF (reference sequence). The CDR3 DNA reads TGTGCCACCAGCAGAGATCGGTTAGCCGGCGCAGATACGCAGTATTTT. Translated: CATSRDRLAGADTQYF.